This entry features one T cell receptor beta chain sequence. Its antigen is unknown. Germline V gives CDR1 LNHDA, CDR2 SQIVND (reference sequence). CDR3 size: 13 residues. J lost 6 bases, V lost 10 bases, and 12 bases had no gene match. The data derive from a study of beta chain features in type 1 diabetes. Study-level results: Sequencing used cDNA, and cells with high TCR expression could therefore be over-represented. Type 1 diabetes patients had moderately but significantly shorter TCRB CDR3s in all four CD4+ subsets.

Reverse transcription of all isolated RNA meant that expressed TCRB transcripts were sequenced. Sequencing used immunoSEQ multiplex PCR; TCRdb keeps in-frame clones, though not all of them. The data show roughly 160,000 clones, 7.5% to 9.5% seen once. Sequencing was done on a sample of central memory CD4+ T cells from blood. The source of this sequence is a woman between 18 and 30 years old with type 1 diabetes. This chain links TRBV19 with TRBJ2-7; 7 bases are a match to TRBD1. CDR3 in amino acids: CATRRQGASEQYF. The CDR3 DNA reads TGTGCCACCCGTCGACAGGGAGCGAGCGAGCAGTACTTC.